This T cell receptor (beta chain) was identified during a study of CD8 T cells in ankylosing spondylitis. Study observations and caveats: Disease-linked clones were reportedly significantly enriched in matched ankylosing spondylitis synovial fluid. Characteristic, it appeared, of ankylosing spondylitis blood was a TCR beta motif of fewer than 10 highly homologous variants.

This CDR3 contains 14 residues. The V and J ends lost 0 bases and 9 bases respectively, with 13 bases between them. Looked up from germline, CDR1 is SGHRS and CDR2 is YFSETQ. TCRdb reprocessed the 5' RACE reads via MiXCR and lists one record per CDR3 protein. The table lists hundreds of thousands of distinct CDR3 sequences, about an eighth of them singletons. This clonotype was detected only a few times. Antigen unknown. The sequencing sample was made of blood, either unsorted or a sorted T cell fraction (not recorded which). The rearrangement uses TRBV5-1 and TRBJ2-1; TRBD1 might be the D (5 bases). The clonotype originates from a male donor with ankylosing spondylitis. The CDR3 DNA reads TGCGCCAGCAGCTTGGATGTGGTAGGGGTTGAGCAGTTCTTC. Protein product: CASSLDVVGVEQFF.